This is a list of T cell receptor beta chains from one sample in a study of cytomegalovirus exposure and HLA in healthy donors. Here immunoSEQ multiplex PCR was the method, and the copy in TCRdb shows in-frame clones only, minus some. The sample lists fewer than 200,000 clones, 68% occurring once. The sequenced sample consisted of PBMCs. These receptors all stem from a woman aged 40 to 50 in good health and CMV-seropositive. The CDR3 runs from the conserved cysteine through the conserved F or W. Fields, in order: J gene, V gene, clone size, D gene, CDR3 DNA, CDR3 protein. The D gene is left open where the match is weak. Only part of the rows carry a size: once, few, many, or a class if the clone is expanded.

J gene: TRBJ2-5; V gene: TRBV7-2; clone size: NA; D gene: NA; CDR3 DNA: TGTGCCAGCAGCTTAGGTGGTAGCGGTTCAGAGACCCAGTACTTC; CDR3 protein: CASSLGGSGSETQYF
J gene: TRBJ2-5; V gene: TRBV20-1; clone size: NA; D gene: NA; CDR3 DNA: TGCAGTGCTAGCGGCGGAGAGACCCAGTACTTC; CDR3 protein: CSASGGETQYF
J gene: TRBJ2-4; V gene: TRBV21-1; clone size: NA; D gene: NA; CDR3 DNA: TGTGCCAGCAGCAGAAGACCAGGGTTGACAGCCAAAAACATTCAGTACTTC; CDR3 protein: CASSRRPGLTAKNIQYF
J gene: TRBJ2-2; V gene: TRBV5-5; clone size: NA; D gene: NA; CDR3 DNA: TGTGCCAGCAGCTTGGTGGGGAGCGGGGAGCTGTTTTTT; CDR3 protein: CASSLVGSGELFF
J gene: TRBJ2-3; V gene: TRBV9; clone size: NA; D gene: NA; CDR3 DNA: TGTGCCAGCAGCGTAGTATCAGGCGGCACAGATACGCAGTATTTT; CDR3 protein: CASSVVSGGTDTQYF
J gene: TRBJ2-3; V gene: TRBV6-5; clone size: NA; D gene: NA; CDR3 DNA: TGTGCCAGCAGGACTGATGATACGCAGTATTTT; CDR3 protein: CASRTDDTQYF
J gene: TRBJ1-2; V gene: TRBV19; clone size: NA; D gene: NA; CDR3 DNA: TGTGCCAGTAGCGGGAGTTATGGCTACACCTTC; CDR3 protein: CASSGSYGYTF
J gene: TRBJ2-2; V gene: TRBV7-2; clone size: NA; D gene: TRBD1; CDR3 DNA: TGTGCCAGCAGCAAGGGACAGGGGACCGGGGAGCTGTTTTTT; CDR3 protein: CASSKGQGTGELFF
J gene: TRBJ2-7; V gene: TRBV19; clone size: NA; D gene: TRBD2; CDR3 DNA: TGTGCCAGTAGTATGCTAGCGGGGCCCTACGAGCAGTACTTC; CDR3 protein: CASSMLAGPYEQYF
J gene: TRBJ2-3; V gene: TRBV7-9; clone size: NA; D gene: NA; CDR3 DNA: TGTGCCAGCAGCTTAGTTGGCAGGGGTATCACAGATACGCAGTATTTT; CDR3 protein: CASSLVGRGITDTQYF
J gene: TRBJ1-6; V gene: TRBV27; clone size: few; D gene: NA; CDR3 DNA: TGTGCCAGCAGTCCCGGGGAGTCCTATAATTCACCCCTCCACTTT; CDR3 protein: CASSPGESYNSPLHF
J gene: TRBJ1-5; V gene: TRBV27; clone size: NA; D gene: NA; CDR3 DNA: TGTGCCAGCAGTTTCGCGGATAGCAATCAGCCCCAGCATTTT; CDR3 protein: CASSFADSNQPQHF
J gene: TRBJ2-5; V gene: TRBV5-1; clone size: NA; D gene: NA; CDR3 DNA: TGCGCCAGCAGCTTGCAGGGCGAGACCCAGTACTTC; CDR3 protein: CASSLQGETQYF
J gene: TRBJ2-1; V gene: TRBV4-2; clone size: few; D gene: TRBD2; CDR3 DNA: TGTGCCAGCGCAACTTTGTTAGCGGGGGGCTACAATGAGCAGTTCTTC; CDR3 protein: CASATLLAGGYNEQFF
J gene: TRBJ2-7; V gene: TRBV4-1; clone size: NA; D gene: NA; CDR3 DNA: TGCGCCAGCAGCCAAGAGCTGGGGGGCTCCTACGAGCAGTACTTC; CDR3 protein: CASSQELGGSYEQYF
J gene: TRBJ2-5; V gene: TRBV9; clone size: NA; D gene: TRBD2; CDR3 DNA: TGTGCCAGCAGCTCATTTAGCGGGGGCCAAGAGACCCAGTACTTC; CDR3 protein: CASSSFSGGQETQYF
J gene: TRBJ2-1; V gene: TRBV7-2; clone size: NA; D gene: NA; CDR3 DNA: TGTGCCAGCAGCCCCCGGGGTTTATCGGGGGAGGTGTTCTTC; CDR3 protein: CASSPRGLSGEVFF
J gene: TRBJ2-4; V gene: TRBV6-1; clone size: NA; D gene: NA; CDR3 DNA: TGTGCCAGCAGTGCGGTACTAGCCAAAAACATTCAGTACTTC; CDR3 protein: CASSAVLAKNIQYF
J gene: TRBJ1-4; V gene: TRBV5-6; clone size: NA; D gene: NA; CDR3 DNA: TGTGCCAGCAGCTTGCGGGAGGTGACTAATGAAAAACTGTTTTTT; CDR3 protein: CASSLREVTNEKLFF
J gene: TRBJ2-5; V gene: TRBV2; clone size: NA; D gene: TRBD2; CDR3 DNA: TGTGCCAGCAGTGAAGCAATCGGGAGGGGCAGATCGTACCAAGAGACCCAGTACTTC; CDR3 protein: CASSEAIGRGRSYQETQYF
J gene: TRBJ1-1; V gene: TRBV7-9; clone size: few; D gene: NA; CDR3 DNA: TGTGCCAGCAGCTTATTACGGGAACCCAAGAACACTGAAGCTTTCTTT; CDR3 protein: CASSLLREPKNTEAFF
J gene: TRBJ2-7; V gene: TRBV6-5; clone size: NA; D gene: NA; CDR3 DNA: TGTGCCAGCAGTTACCGAGGACAAGCCTACGAGCAGTACTTC; CDR3 protein: CASSYRGQAYEQYF
J gene: TRBJ2-3; V gene: TRBV5-1; clone size: NA; D gene: TRBD2; CDR3 DNA: TGCGCCAGCAGCTTGGATCCAGCGGGAGGACGAGATACGCAGTATTTT; CDR3 protein: CASSLDPAGGRDTQYF
J gene: TRBJ2-2; V gene: TRBV7-9; clone size: few; D gene: NA; CDR3 DNA: TGTGCCAGCACCCTCGCAGCGCGAGAGGGGGAGCTGTTTTTT; CDR3 protein: CASTLAAREGELFF
J gene: TRBJ1-1; V gene: TRBV5-6; clone size: NA; D gene: TRBD1; CDR3 DNA: TGTGCCAGCACCTCGAGACAGGGTCTGAACACTGAAGCTTTCTTT; CDR3 protein: CASTSRQGLNTEAFF
J gene: TRBJ1-6; V gene: TRBV9; clone size: NA; D gene: TRBD1; CDR3 DNA: TGTGCCAGCAGTCGGGAACAGGGGAGTAATTCACCCCTCCACTTT; CDR3 protein: CASSREQGSNSPLHF
J gene: TRBJ2-1; V gene: TRBV27; clone size: few; D gene: NA; CDR3 DNA: TGTGCCAGCAGTTTAAGGCAGGGATTTTACAATGAGCAGTTCTTC; CDR3 protein: CASSLRQGFYNEQFF
J gene: TRBJ2-1; V gene: TRBV28; clone size: once; D gene: TRBD1; CDR3 DNA: TGTGCCAGCAGTCTATCGACAGGGCCCTTCAATGAGCAGTTCTTC; CDR3 protein: CASSLSTGPFNEQFF
J gene: TRBJ1-5; V gene: TRBV28; clone size: NA; D gene: NA; CDR3 DNA: TGTGCCAGCAGTTTAGCCACTAGGGACTTTTATAGCAATCAGCCCCAGCATTTT; CDR3 protein: CASSLATRDFYSNQPQHF